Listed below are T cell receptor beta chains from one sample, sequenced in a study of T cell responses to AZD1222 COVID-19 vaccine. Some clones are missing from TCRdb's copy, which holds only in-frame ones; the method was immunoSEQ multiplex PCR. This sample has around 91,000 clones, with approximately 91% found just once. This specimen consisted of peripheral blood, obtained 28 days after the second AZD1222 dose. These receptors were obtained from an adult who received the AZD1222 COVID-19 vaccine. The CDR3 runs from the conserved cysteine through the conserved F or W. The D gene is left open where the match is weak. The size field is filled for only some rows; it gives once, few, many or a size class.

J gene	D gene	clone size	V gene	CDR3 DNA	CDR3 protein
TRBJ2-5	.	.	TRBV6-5	TGTGCCAGCAGTTACTCATCCTCGGGGGAGACCCAGTACTTC	CASSYSSSGETQYF
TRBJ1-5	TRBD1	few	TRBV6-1	TGTGCCAGCAGTGAAGCTGGACAGGGGACGGCCCGCAATCAGCCCCAGCATTTT	CASSEAGQGTARNQPQHF
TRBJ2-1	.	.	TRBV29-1	TGCAGCGTTCAATCGGTATCCTACAATGAGCAGTTCTTC	CSVQSVSYNEQFF
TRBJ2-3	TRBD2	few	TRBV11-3	TGTGCCAGCAGCTTAGGTCTAGCGGGAGACTCAGATACGCAGTATTTT	CASSLGLAGDSDTQYF
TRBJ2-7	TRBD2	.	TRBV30	TGTGCCTGGCGGACTAGCGGAACTTCCTACGAGCAGTACTTC	CAWRTSGTSYEQYF
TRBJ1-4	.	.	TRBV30	TGTGCCTGGAGTGTACCCTGGAGGGGAGGTGAAAAACTGTTTTTT	CAWSVPWRGGEKLFF
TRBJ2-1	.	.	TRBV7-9	TGTGCCAGCAGGCAGGAGGTACACAATGAGCAGTTCTTC	CASRQEVHNEQFF
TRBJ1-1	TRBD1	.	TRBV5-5	TGTGCCAGCAGTTTGGACAGGGTGAACACTGAAGCTTTCTTT	CASSLDRVNTEAFF
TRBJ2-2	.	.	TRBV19	TGTGCCAGTAGTATAAGCGGCAGGGGTAGGACCGGGGAGCTGTTTTTT	CASSISGRGRTGELFF
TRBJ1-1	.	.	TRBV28	TGTGCCAGCAGCTCTTATGGAGGCCTGGCCATGAACACTGAAGCTTTCTTT	CASSSYGGLAMNTEAFF
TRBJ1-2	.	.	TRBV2	TGTGCCAGCAGTGACCGACAGCCATCCCATGGCTACACCTTC	CASSDRQPSHGYTF
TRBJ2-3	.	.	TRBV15	TGTGCCACCAGCAGAGATGTAAATACGCAGTATTTT	CATSRDVNTQYF
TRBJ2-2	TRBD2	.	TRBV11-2	TGTGCCAGCGGAGCGTCGGGGGGAAACACCGGGGAGCTGTTTTTT	CASGASGGNTGELFF
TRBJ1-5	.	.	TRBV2	TGTGCCAGCAGTGAACAGGGCCTCCTCAATCAGCCCCAGCATTTT	CASSEQGLLNQPQHF
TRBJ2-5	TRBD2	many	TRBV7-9	TGTGCCAGCAGCTTGGGAGCGGGAGAGTACCAAGAGACCCAGTACTTC	CASSLGAGEYQETQYF
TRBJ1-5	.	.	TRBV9	TGTGCCAGCAGCGCGGAGGGAGGTCAGCCCCAGCATTTT	CASSAEGGQPQHF
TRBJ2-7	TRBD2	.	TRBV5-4	TGTGCCAGCAGCTTGCGAGCGGGAGGGCTGGGCGAGCAGTACTTC	CASSLRAGGLGEQYF
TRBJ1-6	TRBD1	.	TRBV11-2	TGTGCCAGCAGCTTAACCGGGACAGGGGCTAATTCACCCCTCCACTTT	CASSLTGTGANSPLHF
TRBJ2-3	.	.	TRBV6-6	TGTGCCAGCAGTTATAGGGAAGTCCCCACAGATACGCAGTATTTT	CASSYREVPTDTQYF
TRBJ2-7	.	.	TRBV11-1	TGTGCCAGCAGCTTAGAACCATTCGAGCAGTACTTC	CASSLEPFEQYF
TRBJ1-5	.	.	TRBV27	TGTGCCAGCAGTGCTCTATATAGCAATCAGCCCCAGCATTTT	CASSALYSNQPQHF
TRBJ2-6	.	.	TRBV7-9	TGTGCCAGCAGCGCGTCTGGGGCCAACGTCCTGACTTTC	CASSASGANVLTF
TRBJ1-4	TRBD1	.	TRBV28	TGTGCCAGCAGTGATACAGGGGGCCCCCGTGAAAAACTGTTTTTT	CASSDTGGPREKLFF
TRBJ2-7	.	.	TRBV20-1	TGCAGTGCTGCGTTTTCCTACGAGCAGTACTTC	CSAAFSYEQYF
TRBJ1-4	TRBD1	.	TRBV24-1	TGTGCCACCAGTGATTCCGGGACAGGGGATGAAAAACTGTTTTTT	CATSDSGTGDEKLFF
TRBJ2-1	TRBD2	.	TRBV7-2	TGTGCCAGCAGCTTAGAGGGACTAGAGAGGTTCTTC	CASSLEGLERFF
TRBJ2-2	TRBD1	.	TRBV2	TGTGCCAGCAGTGAATTCGTTACAGGGGCCGGGGAGCTGTTTTTT	CASSEFVTGAGELFF
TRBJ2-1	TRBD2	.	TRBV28	TGTGCCAGCAGTTTACTAGCGGGAGGAACTCAGCAGCAGTTCTTC	CASSLLAGGTQQQFF
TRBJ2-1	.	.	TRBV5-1	TGCGCCAGCAGCTTGGGGGTTGTGGGGAATGAGCAGTTCTTC	CASSLGVVGNEQFF
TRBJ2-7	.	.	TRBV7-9	TGTGCCAGCAGCTTGAATACTTACGAGCAGTACTTC	CASSLNTYEQYF
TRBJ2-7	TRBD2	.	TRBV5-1	TGCGCCAGCAGCTTGGTTACCGCTAGCGGCTACGAGCAGTACTTC	CASSLVTASGYEQYF
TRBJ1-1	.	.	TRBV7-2	TGTGCCAGCAGCTTCTCCCCCAGGGGCACTGAAGCTTTCTTT	CASSFSPRGTEAFF
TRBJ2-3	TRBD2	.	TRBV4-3	TGCGCCAGCAGCCAATCCGCGGGAGGGGGGGCCACAGATACGCAGTATTTT	CASSQSAGGGATDTQYF
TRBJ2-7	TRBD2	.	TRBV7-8	TGTGCCAGCACCTCAAAGGGGAGGGGATACGAGCAGTACTTC	CASTSKGRGYEQYF
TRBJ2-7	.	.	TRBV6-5	TGTGCCAGTTTACCTACAGGGTCCGAGCAGTACTTC	CASLPTGSEQYF
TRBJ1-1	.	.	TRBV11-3	TGTGCCAGCAGCCCCGGTGAACTTGGTGAAGCTTTCTTT	CASSPGELGEAFF
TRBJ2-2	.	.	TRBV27	TGTGCCAGCAGTTTATGGGGGGGCCCGAGGACCGGGGAGCTGTTTTTT	CASSLWGGPRTGELFF
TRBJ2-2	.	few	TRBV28	TGTGCCAGCAGTTTTTTCTCCCTCACCGGGGAGCTGTTTTTT	CASSFFSLTGELFF
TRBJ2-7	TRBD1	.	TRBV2	TGTGCCAGCAGTCGGGACAGGGTGTTGCACGAGCAGTACTTC	CASSRDRVLHEQYF
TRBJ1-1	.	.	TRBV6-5	TGTGCCAGCAGAATTACAGAAATCACTGAAGCTTTCTTT	CASRITEITEAFF
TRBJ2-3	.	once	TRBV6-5	TGTGCCAGCAGTTACAGAGCTAGCACAGATACGCAGTATTTT	CASSYRASTDTQYF
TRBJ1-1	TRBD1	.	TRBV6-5	TGTGCCAGCAGCACAGGGGGGGCTGAGGCTTTCTTT	CASSTGGAEAFF
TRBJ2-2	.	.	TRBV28	TGTGCCAGCAGGCTGGGGGGAAGCACCGGGGAGCTGTTTTTT	CASRLGGSTGELFF
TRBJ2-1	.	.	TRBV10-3	TGTGCCATCAAGGCGGAGTCCTACAATGAGCAGTTCTTC	CAIKAESYNEQFF
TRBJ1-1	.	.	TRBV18	TGTGCCAGCTCACCCATGGACCCACAGGGCACTGAAGCTTTCTTT	CASSPMDPQGTEAFF
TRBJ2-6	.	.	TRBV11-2	TGTGCCAGCTCAAGGGGGTTTGGGGCCAACGTCCTGACTTTC	CASSRGFGANVLTF
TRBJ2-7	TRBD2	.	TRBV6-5	TGTGCCAGCACCGGTAGCGGGAGGGCCGCCTACGAGCAGTACTTC	CASTGSGRAAYEQYF